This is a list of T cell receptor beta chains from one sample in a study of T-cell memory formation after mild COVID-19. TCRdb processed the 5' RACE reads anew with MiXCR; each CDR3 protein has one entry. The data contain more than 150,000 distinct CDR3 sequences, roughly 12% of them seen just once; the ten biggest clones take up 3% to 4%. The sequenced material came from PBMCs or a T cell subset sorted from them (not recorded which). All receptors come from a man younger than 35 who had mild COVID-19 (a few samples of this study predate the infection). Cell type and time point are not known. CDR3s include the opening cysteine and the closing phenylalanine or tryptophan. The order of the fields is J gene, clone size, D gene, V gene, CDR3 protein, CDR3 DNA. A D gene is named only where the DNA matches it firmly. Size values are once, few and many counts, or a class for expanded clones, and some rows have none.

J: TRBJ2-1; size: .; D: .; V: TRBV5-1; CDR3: CASSSGPLERQFF; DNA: TGCGCCAGCAGCTCCGGTCCCCTGGAAAGGCAGTTCTTC
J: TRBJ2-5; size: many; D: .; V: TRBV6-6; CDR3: CASNVGNRFRETQYF; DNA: TGTGCCAGCAACGTGGGTAACCGGTTCCGGGAGACCCAGTACTTC
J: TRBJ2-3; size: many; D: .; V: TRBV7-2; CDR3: CASSQTGSPPDTQYF; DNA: TGTGCCAGCAGCCAGACCGGTAGCCCCCCAGATACGCAGTATTTT
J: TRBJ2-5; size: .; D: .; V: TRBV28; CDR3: CASSLGAGTGTQYF; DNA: TGTGCCAGCAGTTTAGGGGCCGGAACGGGGACCCAGTACTTC
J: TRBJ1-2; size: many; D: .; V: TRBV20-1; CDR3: CSASTVRGYTF; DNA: TGCAGTGCTAGTACTGTGCGAGGCTACACCTTC
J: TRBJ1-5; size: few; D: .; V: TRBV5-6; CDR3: CASSSGGFGNQPQHF; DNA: TGTGCCAGCAGCTCGGGGGGCTTTGGGAATCAGCCCCAGCATTTT
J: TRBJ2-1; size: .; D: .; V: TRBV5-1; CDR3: CASTRQEPGNEQFF; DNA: TGCGCCAGCACCCGACAAGAACCCGGCAATGAGCAGTTCTTC
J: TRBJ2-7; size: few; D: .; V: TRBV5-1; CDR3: CASSLGPTSGYEQYF; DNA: TGCGCCAGCAGCTTGGGGCCTACCTCAGGGTACGAGCAGTACTTC
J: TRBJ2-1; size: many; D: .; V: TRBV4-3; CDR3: CASSQDNKYNEQFF; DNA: TGCGCCAGCAGCCAAGATAACAAATACAATGAGCAGTTCTTC
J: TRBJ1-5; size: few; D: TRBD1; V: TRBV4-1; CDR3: CASSQRASGGGDSNQPQHF; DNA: TGCGCCAGCAGCCAAAGGGCATCAGGGGGAGGGGATAGCAATCAGCCCCAGCATTTT
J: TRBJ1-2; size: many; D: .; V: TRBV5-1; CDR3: CASSLTTENYGYTF; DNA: TGCGCCAGCAGCTTGACGACAGAGAACTATGGCTACACCTTC
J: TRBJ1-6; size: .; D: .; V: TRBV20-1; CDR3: CSALLLGRLNSPLHF; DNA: TGCAGTGCCCTCTTGCTTGGACGGTTAAATTCACCCCTCCACTTT
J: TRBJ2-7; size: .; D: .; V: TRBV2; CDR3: CASSGPQGSYEQYF; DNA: TGTGCCAGCAGTGGGCCCCAGGGTTCCTACGAGCAGTACTTC
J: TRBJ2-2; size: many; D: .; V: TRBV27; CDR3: CASSFPGGTGELFF; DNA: TGTGCCAGCAGTTTCCCCGGGGGCACCGGGGAGCTGTTTTTT
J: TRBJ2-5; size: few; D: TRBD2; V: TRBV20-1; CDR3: CSASPSGVSETQYF; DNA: TGCAGTGCTAGTCCCAGCGGGGTGTCTGAGACCCAGTACTTC
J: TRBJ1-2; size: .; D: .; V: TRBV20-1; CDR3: CSASVSPNYGYTF; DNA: TGCAGTGCTAGTGTCTCACCGAACTATGGCTACACCTTC
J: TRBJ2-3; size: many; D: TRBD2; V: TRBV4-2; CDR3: CASSQKRGSTDTQYF; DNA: TGTGCCAGCAGCCAGAAGCGGGGGAGCACAGATACGCAGTATTTT
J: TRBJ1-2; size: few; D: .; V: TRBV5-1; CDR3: CASSLTGKHGYTF; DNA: TGCGCCAGCAGCTTGACCGGCAAGCATGGCTACACCTTC
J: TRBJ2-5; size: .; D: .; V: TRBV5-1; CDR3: CASSLVVGLAEETQYF; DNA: TGCGCCAGCAGCTTGGTTGTGGGGCTAGCCGAAGAGACCCAGTACTTC
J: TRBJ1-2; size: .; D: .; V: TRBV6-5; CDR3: CASSSPGGYTF; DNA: TGTGCCAGCAGTTCGCCGGGGGGCTACACCTTC
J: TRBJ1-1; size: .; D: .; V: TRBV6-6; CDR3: CASSRKPYSTEAFF; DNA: TGTGCCAGCAGCCGAAAGCCCTACAGCACTGAAGCTTTCTTT
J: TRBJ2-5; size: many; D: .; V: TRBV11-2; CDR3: CASSPWETQYF; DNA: TGTGCCAGCAGCCCATGGGAGACCCAGTACTTC
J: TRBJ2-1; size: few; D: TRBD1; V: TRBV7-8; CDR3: CASSDRVSREQFF; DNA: TGTGCCAGCAGCGACAGGGTTTCTCGCGAGCAGTTCTTC
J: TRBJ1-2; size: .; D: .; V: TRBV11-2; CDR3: CASSPAPNYGYTF; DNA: TGTGCCAGCAGCCCCGCCCCTAACTATGGCTACACCTTC
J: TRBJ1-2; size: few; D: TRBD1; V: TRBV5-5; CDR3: CASSSGQEHAGF; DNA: TGTGCCAGCAGCTCCGGACAGGAACATGCCGGCTTC
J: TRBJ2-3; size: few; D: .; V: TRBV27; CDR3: CASSLFSSIGDTQYF; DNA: TGTGCCAGCAGTTTATTTTCTAGCATTGGGGATACGCAGTATTTT
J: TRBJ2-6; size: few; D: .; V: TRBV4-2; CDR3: CASSQVLGLSGANVLTF; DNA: TGTGCCAGCAGCCAAGTGCTGGGCCTCTCTGGGGCCAACGTCCTGACTTTC
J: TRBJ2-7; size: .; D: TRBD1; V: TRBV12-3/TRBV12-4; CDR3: CASSRGQGGEQYF; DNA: TGTGCCAGCAGTAGAGGACAGGGAGGCGAGCAGTACTTC
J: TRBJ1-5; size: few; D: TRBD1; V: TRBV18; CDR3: CASSPPGASQGDQPQHF; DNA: TGTGCCAGCTCACCACCGGGGGCCTCGCAGGGGGATCAGCCCCAGCATTTT
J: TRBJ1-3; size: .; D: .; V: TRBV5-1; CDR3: CASSLYFGRLSGNTIYF; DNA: TGCGCCAGCAGCTTATATTTCGGCCGCCTCTCTGGAAACACCATATATTTT
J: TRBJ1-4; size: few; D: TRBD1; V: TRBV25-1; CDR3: CASSGGQSREKLFF; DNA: TGTGCCAGCAGTGGGGGACAGAGTCGCGAAAAACTGTTTTTT